Here is one TCR beta chain with its context. Its antigen is as yet unknown. This entry comes from a study of T cells in Graves' hyperthyroidism and ophthalmopathy. On the study more broadly: Before any treatment, at initial diagnosis, peripheral blood was collected. Broader study findings: Most clonotypes that expanded in the thyroid above 0.001 also showed up in blood.

TCR beta CDR3 region amplification was performed from RNA transcripts. The HTBI primer set was used in a first-round RT-PCR of the TCR CDR3. Using its own MiXCR run on the multiplex PCR reads, TCRdb lists one record per CDR3 protein. In the table there are around 700,000 distinct CDR3 sequences, 15% to 20% of which are singletons. Germline V gene sequence: CDR1 KGHSH, CDR2 LQKENI. This CDR3 has 14 amino acids. Trimming shortened V by 3 bases and J by 5 bases, and 11 bases separated the two germline ends. The V and J genes are TRBV18 and TRBJ2-1; D is tentatively TRBD1 or TRBD2 (6 bases each). The sequencing input was blood. The source of this sequence is a woman aged 50 to 60 with Graves' hyperthyroidism that later progressed to Graves' ophthalmopathy. CDR3 sequence (DNA): TGTGCCAGCTCACCGCCCGGGGGCAACAATGAGCAGTTCTTC. Protein: CASSPPGGNNEQFF.